The 16 T cell receptor beta chains in this list originate from one sample, sequenced in a study of CD8 T cells in Susac syndrome. RNA was extracted with the RNeasy kit, and a quantity of roughly 0.45 to 1 ug was reverse transcribed using random hexamers. TCRdb itself ran the immunoSEQ multiplex PCR reads through MiXCR, one entry per CDR3 protein. The sample lists tens of thousands of distinct CDR3 sequences, approximately 93% occurring once. What was sequenced was CD4+ T cells from PBMCs. The receptors were gathered from a human donor with Susac syndrome.

This clonotype is a singleton in its sample. The genes are TRBV7-9 and TRBJ2-7, with D possibly matching TRBD2 (7 bases). The germline gives CDR1 SEHNR, CDR2 FQNEAQ (reference sequence). CDR3 length equals 15 residues. The V end was cut by 4 bases, the J end by 2 bases, with 15 bases between. CDR3 sequence: CASSSLATGPYEQYF. CDR3 nucleotide sequence: TGTGCCAGCAGCTCACTAGCGACAGGACCCTACGAGCAGTACTTC.

V is TRBV28 and J is TRBJ1-4; TRBD1 is a possible D gene (6 bases). This CDR3 is built from 16 residues. Germline assignment: CDR1 MDHEN and CDR2 SYDVKM. V was shortened by 4 bases and J by 2 bases, with 14 bases between the two germline ends. As DNA, the CDR3 is TGTGCCAGCAGTTCGGGGGCGAGGTCGACTAATGAAAAACTGTTTTTT. It is translated as CASSSGARSTNEKLFF.

This chain joins TRBV7-2 and TRBJ2-7; weak D call: TRBD2 (5 bases). The length of the CDR3 is 13 residues. Per the germline V gene, CDR1 is SGHTA and CDR2 is FQGNSA. Trimming pared 6 bases from V and 2 bases from J, leaving 11 bases between. As DNA, the CDR3 is TGTGCCAGCAGACGGGGTACTCCCTACGAGCAGTACTTC. Its protein product is CASRRGTPYEQYF.

V usage is TRBV16 and J usage is TRBJ2-3, with D tentatively TRBD1 (6 bases). The germline V and J ends were trimmed by 0 bases and 0 bases, with 10 bases remaining between them. CDR1 KGHSY and CDR2 FQNENV come from the germline V gene. The CDR3 is 16 residues long. The CDR3 DNA reads as TGTGCCAGCAGCCAATCGGGGGCAGCTAGCACAGATACGCAGTATTTT. It codes for CASSQSGAASTDTQYF.

This clonotype was counted between two and nine times. The J gene is TRBJ2-5, the V gene TRBV29-1, with 8 nucleotides matching TRBD2. With 1 base clipped from V and 9 bases from J, the junction kept 4 bases outside the gene matches. The germline V gene encodes CDR1 SQVTM and CDR2 ANQGSEA. The CDR3 consists of 12 residues. Written as DNA, the CDR3 is TGCAGCGTTGAAGGCGGGGGGACGGCCCAGTACTTC. Its translation is CSVEGGGTAQYF.

This rearrangement joins TRBV20-1 to TRBJ2-5; 9 bases line up with TRBD1. Germline CDR1 DFQATT, CDR2 SNEGSKA (reference sequence). The V gene end was trimmed by 5 bases and the J gene end by 1 base; junction bases not matched to a gene: 5. The length of the CDR3 is 14 residues. CDR3 sequence: CSALQGAGQETQYF. The CDR3 bases are TGCAGTGCTTTACAGGGGGCGGGCCAAGAGACCCAGTACTTC.

The chain carries TRBV4-1 and TRBJ2-5; D is unclear. V lost 5 bases, J lost 5 bases, and 12 bases lay in between. The length of the CDR3 is 13 residues. Germline CDR1 and CDR2: MGHRA and YSYEKL. CDR3 in amino acids: CASSFAARETQYF. CDR3 nucleotide sequence: TGCGCCAGCAGCTTTGCCGCGCGGGAGACCCAGTACTTC.

The chain carries TRBV21-1 and TRBJ1-4; the listed D gene, TRBD1, was not tested against the DNA. TRBV21-1 represents a pseudogene. The CDR3 is made up of 14 amino acids. The CDR3 sequence: CASTPGLRIEKLFF. As DNA, the CDR3 is TGTGCCAGCACCCCTGGGCTTCGTATTGAAAAACTGTTTTTT.

The rearrangement links TRBV18 to TRBJ2-7; perhaps D is TRBD1 or TRBD2 (7 bases each). The V gene's germline CDR1 is KGHSH and CDR2 LQKENI. Trimming stripped 0 bases from V and 7 bases from J, with 19 bases between. The CDR3 sequence is 16 residues long. This CDR3 reads CASSPPNSPGGGEQYF. As DNA, the CDR3 is TGTGCCAGCTCACCACCTAACTCGCCAGGGGGGGGAGAGCAGTACTTC.

The chain carries TRBV18 and TRBJ1-2, with D perhaps matching TRBD1 (5 bases). Germline values: CDR1 KGHSH, CDR2 LQKENI. This CDR3 has 11 residues. The ends were cut back, 4 bases at V and 9 bases at J, with 9 bases in the middle. CDR3 bases: TGTGCCAGCTCACGTCGGGGCAGCTACACCTTC. Translation gives CASSRRGSYTF.

This sequence joins TRBV20-1 and TRBJ1-4; 10 bases align to TRBD1. V shed 4 bases and J 8 bases; nucleotides not matched to a gene: 1. Germline V lookup: CDR1 DFQATT, CDR2 SNEGSKA (reference sequence). The CDR3 contains 12 residues. The CDR3 DNA is TGCAGTGCTATGACAGGGGGCGAAAAACTGTTTTTT. Translated, it gives CSAMTGGEKLFF.

This chain connects TRBV4-3 to TRBJ1-1, with D unclear. From germline, CDR1 is LGHNA and CDR2 YSLEER. CDR3 length equals 13 residues. The V gene lost 4 bases and the J gene lost 3 bases, with 9 bases spanning the gap. CDR3 sequence: CASSLQRYTEAFF. CDR3 DNA sequence: TGCGCCAGCAGCCTTCAACGGTACACTGAAGCTTTCTTT.

The V gene is TRBV6-1, the J gene TRBJ2-7; 7 nucleotides match TRBD2. This CDR3 has 15 amino acids. Trimming at V came to 2 bases and at J to 3 bases, leaving 7 bases not matched to a gene. Germline CDR1 MNHNS, CDR2 SASEGT. Written as DNA, the CDR3 is TGTGCCAGCAGTGAACGGGGACTATTGTTCTACGAGCAGTACTTC. Protein: CASSERGLLFYEQYF.

This chain joins TRBV5-1 and TRBJ2-7, with D unresolved. Germline V lookup: CDR1 SGHRS, CDR2 YFSETQ. The V gene lost 5 bases and the J gene lost 4 bases, with 10 bases spanning the gap. This CDR3 has 12 residues. As DNA, the CDR3 is TGCGCCAGCAGAGGGCCGCAGTACGAGCAGTACTTC. Amino acids: CASRGPQYEQYF.

This chain joins TRBV12-3 or TRBV12-4 and TRBJ2-3, with D perhaps TRBD2 (6 bases). This CDR3 comprises 16 residues. Trimming removed 6 bases from V and 4 bases from J, with 20 bases in between. This chain's CDR3 is CASRPGTVGISDTQYF. The DNA for the CDR3 is TGTGCCAGCAGGCCAGGGACTGTCGGAATCTCAGATACGCAGTATTTT.

CDR3 DNA: TGTGCCAGTAGTACCGGAGCAACTAATGAAAAACTGTTTTTT. Its protein is CASSTGATNEKLFF. This sequence joins TRBV19 and TRBJ1-4; D unclear. Trimming left V 4 bases short and J 0 bases short, with 6 bases between. CDR3 size: 14 residues. Germline V gives CDR1 LNHDA, CDR2 SQIVND (reference sequence).